This T cell receptor (beta chain) was identified in a study of T-cell reconstitution after alpha-beta-depleted transplantation in children. CDR3 length: 15 amino acids. V shed 3 bases, J shed 6 bases, and the junction held 8 bases outside the gene matches. Germline CDR1 and CDR2: SEHNR and FQNEAQ (reference sequence). Unique molecular identifiers were used to barcode this TCRbeta library. From the PCR reads, TCRdb called clonotypes with MiXCR, one entry per CDR3 protein. The sample holds 500,000 or so distinct CDR3 sequences, about 30% seen once. This clonotype was recorded a few times. Sequenced material: PBMCs from the stem cell graft donor, taken from the stem cell graft. The V and J genes are TRBV7-9 and TRBJ2-1, with 7 bases aligning to TRBD2. This receptor was taken from a human donor who donated a stem cell graft to a child with aplastic anemia. The CDR3 nucleotides read TGTGCCAGCAGCTTCGGACTAGTGGCTGGCAATGAGCAGTTCTTC. It encodes CASSFGLVAGNEQFF.